This T cell receptor (beta chain) was sequenced during a study of T-cell memory formation after mild COVID-19 (dated by TCRdb to the early 2020s). Turning to the overall study: TCR sequence clusters from the two donors were largely donor specific. Two young, previously healthy adult volunteers made up the cohort, one male and one female. In a couple of donors, T-cell clones that expanded and contracted after mild COVID-19 were tracked by sequencing TCRalpha and TCRbeta repertoires over time.

The instrument given in TCRdb is Illumina NovaSeq 6000. TCRalpha and TCRbeta cDNA libraries were built by 5'RACE with constant-segment primers, adding sample barcodes and unique molecular identifiers. Trizol reagent was used to extract RNA from every sample. The libraries were amplified in two PCR steps, and the second step added a second sample barcode and Illumina TruSeq adapters. Sequencing of libraries was performed on an Illumina NovaSeq with 2 x 150 bp paired-end reads. On the study's bioinformatics: The reads were demultiplexed and collapsed into UMI-guided consensus sequences using migec v1.2.7. Using mixcr v2.1.11, UMI consensuses were aligned to TRA and TRB V and J templates and then assembled into clonotypes. A clonotype was counted as expanded or contracted only when both edgeR and NoisET called the clonotype significant, with the noise models trained on biological replicates. For edgeR calls, the thresholds were a false discovery rate-adjusted p below 0.01 and a log2 fold-change of 1. As an exploratory analysis of dynamics, max-normalized trajectories of the 1000 most abundant clonotypes were examined by PCA with hierarchical clustering. Separately sequenced CD4+ and CD8+ repertoires were used to assign a CD4 or CD8 phenotype to each responding clone. TCRdb itself trimmed the public reads at Q25 with fastp, ran MiXCR and retained productive beta chains. One record per CDR3 amino acid sequence lists the most common genes and DNA. V and J calls and clone size were set by TCRdb, not the authors. This sample holds about 47,000 distinct CDR3 sequences; roughly 9% were observed only once. Of the sample, roughly 12% falls within the top ten clones.

Concerning this clonotype: Its recognized antigen is unknown. No much larger clonotype is one base removed from it; base qualities were not supplied.

Ficoll-Paque density gradient centrifugation was the method used to isolate PBMCs. Results and caveats for the whole study, not just this receptor: The detection of some responding clones in pre-infection memory suggests that pre-existing cross-reactive memory T cells joined the SARS-CoV-2 response. Clones contracting from day 15 to 85 had balanced CD4/CD8 phenotypes, while a second wave expanding from day 15 to 37 was biased towards CD4+. Contracting CD4+ clones were found mainly in CM and EM memory subsets, while CD8+ clones were enriched in EMRA. Whether the second-wave clones peaking on day 37 were SARS-CoV-2 specific was not confirmed. The study included only a couple of mild cases, and larger cohorts that include severe cases with pre-infection samples were judged to be necessary.

The germline V gene (reference sequence) gives CDR1 as LNHDA and CDR2 as SQIVND. V is pruned by 0 bases and J by 2 bases, leaving 10 bases of the junction without a gene match. Including the terminal cysteine and phenylalanine, the CDR3 comprises 18 residues. Only the CDR3 part of the read is kept: 54 bases, read in frame from the first base. This clonotype was obtained from an adult woman who had mild COVID-19 (a few samples of this study predate the infection). The sample titles of this study are shuffled in the database, so cell type and time point are left out; the donor was told from shared clones. The source material was PBMCs or a T cell subset sorted from them (not recorded which). This chain is built from TRBV19 and TRBJ1-5, with TRBD1 identical over 7 junction bases. The DNA is TGTGCCAGTAGTATAGACGACAGGGCCCGGTTGGGCAATCAGCCCCAGCATTTT. This is translated as CASSIDDRARLGNQPQHF.